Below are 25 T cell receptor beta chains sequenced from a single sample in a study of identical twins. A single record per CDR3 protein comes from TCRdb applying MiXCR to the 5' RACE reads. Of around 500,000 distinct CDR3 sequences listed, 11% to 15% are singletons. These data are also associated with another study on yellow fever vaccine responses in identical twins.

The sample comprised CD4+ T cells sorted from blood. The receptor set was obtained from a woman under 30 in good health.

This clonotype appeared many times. CDR3 sequence reads: CASRGQPSSDTQYF. In DNA form, the CDR3 reads TGCGCCAGCAGGGGACAGCCTAGCTCAGATACGCAGTATTTT. The rearrangement joins TRBV5-1 to TRBJ2-3; 7 bases map to TRBD1. The CDR3 contains 14 residues. Germline-derived CDR1 and CDR2 are SGHRS and YFSETQ. The trim removed 5 bases at V and 4 bases at J, leaving 7 bases unmatched.

The DNA of the CDR3 is TGCGCCAGCAGCCAAGATGGTGGCGTGGGGGCGAGCACAGATACGCAGTATTTT. Residues: CASSQDGGVGASTDTQYF. This chain connects TRBV4-1 to TRBJ2-3; D is perhaps TRBD1 (6 bases). The V end lost 0 bases, the J end lost 0 bases, and 16 bases lay between the germline ends. The V gene's germline CDR1 is MGHRA and CDR2 YSYEKL. The CDR3 totals 18 residues.

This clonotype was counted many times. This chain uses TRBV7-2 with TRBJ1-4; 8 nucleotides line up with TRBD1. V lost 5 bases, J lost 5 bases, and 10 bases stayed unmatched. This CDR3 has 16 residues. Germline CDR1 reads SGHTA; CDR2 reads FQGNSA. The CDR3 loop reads CASSTFPRGQNEKLFF. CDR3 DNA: TGTGCCAGCAGCACTTTCCCCAGGGGGCAGAATGAAAAACTGTTTTTT. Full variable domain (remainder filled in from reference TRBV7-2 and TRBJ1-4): GAGVSQSPSNKVTEKGKDVELRCDPISGHTALYWYRQSLGQGLEFLIYFQGNSAPDKSGLPSDRFSAERTGGSVSTLTIQRTQQEDSAVYLCASSTFPRGQNEKLFFGSGTQLSVL.

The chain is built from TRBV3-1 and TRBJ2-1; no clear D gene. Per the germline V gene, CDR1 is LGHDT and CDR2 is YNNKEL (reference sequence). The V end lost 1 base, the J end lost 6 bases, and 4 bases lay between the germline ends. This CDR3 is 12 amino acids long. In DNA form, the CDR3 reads TGTGCCAGCAGCCAAGGGGCCAATGAGCAGTTCTTC. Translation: CASSQGANEQFF.

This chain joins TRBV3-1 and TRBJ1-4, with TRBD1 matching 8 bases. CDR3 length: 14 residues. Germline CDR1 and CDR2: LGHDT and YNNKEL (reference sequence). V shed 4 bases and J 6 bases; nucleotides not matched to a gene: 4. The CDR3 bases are TGTGCCAGCAGCCGAGGACAGGGCGATGAAAAACTGTTTTTT. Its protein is CASSRGQGDEKLFF.

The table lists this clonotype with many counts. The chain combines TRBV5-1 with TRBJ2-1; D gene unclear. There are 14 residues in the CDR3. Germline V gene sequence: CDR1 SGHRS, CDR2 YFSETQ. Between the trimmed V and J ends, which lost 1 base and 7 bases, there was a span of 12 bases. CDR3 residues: CASSLHPTGNEQFF. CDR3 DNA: TGCGCCAGCAGCTTGCACCCGACCGGTAATGAGCAGTTCTTC.

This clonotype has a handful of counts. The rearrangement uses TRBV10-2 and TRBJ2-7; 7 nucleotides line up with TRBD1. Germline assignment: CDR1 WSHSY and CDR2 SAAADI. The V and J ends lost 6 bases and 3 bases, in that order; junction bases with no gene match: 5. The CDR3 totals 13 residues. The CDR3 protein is CASRRQGFYEQYF. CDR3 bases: TGCGCCAGCAGAAGACAGGGTTTCTACGAGCAGTACTTC.

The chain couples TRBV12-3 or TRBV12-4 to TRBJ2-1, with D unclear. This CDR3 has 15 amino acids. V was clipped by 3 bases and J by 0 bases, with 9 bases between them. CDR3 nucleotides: TGTGCCAGCAGTTTTCGGGTTACCTCCTACAATGAGCAGTTCTTC. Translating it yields CASSFRVTSYNEQFF.

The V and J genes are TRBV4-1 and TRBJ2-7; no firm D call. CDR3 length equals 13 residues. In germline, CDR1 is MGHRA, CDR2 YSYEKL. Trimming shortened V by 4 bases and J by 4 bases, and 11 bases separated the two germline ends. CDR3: CASSLETRYEQYF. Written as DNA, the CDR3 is TGCGCCAGCAGCCTCGAGACACGTTACGAGCAGTACTTC.

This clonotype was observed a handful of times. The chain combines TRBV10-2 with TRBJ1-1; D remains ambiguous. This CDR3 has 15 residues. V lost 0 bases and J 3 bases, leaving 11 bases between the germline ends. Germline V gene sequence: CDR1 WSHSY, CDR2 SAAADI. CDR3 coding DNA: TGCGCCAGCAGTGAGTCGGTCTTTCGGTACACTGAAGCTTTCTTT. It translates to CASSESVFRYTEAFF.

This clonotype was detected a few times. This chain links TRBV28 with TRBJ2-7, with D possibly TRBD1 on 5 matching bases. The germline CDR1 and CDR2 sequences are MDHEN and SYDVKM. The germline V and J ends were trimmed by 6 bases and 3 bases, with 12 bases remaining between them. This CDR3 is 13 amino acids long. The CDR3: CASRTYRSYEQYF. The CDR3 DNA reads TGTGCCAGCAGGACTTACAGGAGCTACGAGCAGTACTTC.

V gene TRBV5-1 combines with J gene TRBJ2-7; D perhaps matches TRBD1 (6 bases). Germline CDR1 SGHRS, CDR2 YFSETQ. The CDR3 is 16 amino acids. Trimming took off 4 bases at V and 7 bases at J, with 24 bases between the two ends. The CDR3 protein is CASSPVQGPYFREQYF. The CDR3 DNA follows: TGCGCCAGCAGCCCAGTGCAGGGGCCCTACTTTAGGGAGCAGTACTTC.

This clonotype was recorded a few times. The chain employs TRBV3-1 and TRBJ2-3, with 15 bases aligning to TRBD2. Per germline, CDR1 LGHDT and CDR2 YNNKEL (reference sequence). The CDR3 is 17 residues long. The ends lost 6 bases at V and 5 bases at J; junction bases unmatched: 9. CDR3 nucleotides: TGTGCCAGCAGTCTACGGACTAGCGGGGGGGCCTTAGATACGCAGTATTTT. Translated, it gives CASSLRTSGGALDTQYF.

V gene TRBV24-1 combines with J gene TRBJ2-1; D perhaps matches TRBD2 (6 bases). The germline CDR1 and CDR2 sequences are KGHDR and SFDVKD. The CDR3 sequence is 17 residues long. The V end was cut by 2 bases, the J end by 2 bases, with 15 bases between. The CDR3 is CATSDSDRDWTYNEQFF. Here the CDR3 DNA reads TGTGCCACCAGTGATTCAGACCGGGACTGGACCTACAATGAGCAGTTCTTC.

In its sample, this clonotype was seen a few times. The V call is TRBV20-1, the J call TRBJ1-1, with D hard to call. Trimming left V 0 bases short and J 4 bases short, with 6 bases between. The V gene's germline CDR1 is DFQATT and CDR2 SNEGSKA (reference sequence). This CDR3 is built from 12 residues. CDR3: CSARDRGTEAFF. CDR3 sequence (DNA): TGCAGTGCTAGAGATCGTGGCACTGAAGCTTTCTTT.

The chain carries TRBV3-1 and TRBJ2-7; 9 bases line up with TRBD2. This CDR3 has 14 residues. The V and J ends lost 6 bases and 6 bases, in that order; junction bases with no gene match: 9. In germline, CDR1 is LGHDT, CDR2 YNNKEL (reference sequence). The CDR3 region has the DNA TGTGCCAGCAGGGACTTAGCGGGAGCGTCCGAGCAGTACTTC. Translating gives CASRDLAGASEQYF.

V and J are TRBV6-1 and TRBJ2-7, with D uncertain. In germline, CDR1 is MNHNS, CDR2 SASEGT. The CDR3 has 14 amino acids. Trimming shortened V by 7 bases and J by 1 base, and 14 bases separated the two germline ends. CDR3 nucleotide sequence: TGTGCCAGCACCGCGGTTGGCAGTTCCTACGAGCAGTACTTC. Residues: CASTAVGSSYEQYF.

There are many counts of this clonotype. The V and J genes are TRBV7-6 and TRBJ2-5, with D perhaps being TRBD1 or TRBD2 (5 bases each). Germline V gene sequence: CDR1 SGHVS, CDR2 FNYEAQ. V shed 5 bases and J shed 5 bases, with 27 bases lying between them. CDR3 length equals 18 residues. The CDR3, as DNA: TGTGCCAGCAGCCCTCATAGGGTGGGGAGAGCGAGGGGCGAGACCCAGTACTTC. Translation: CASSPHRVGRARGETQYF.

The CDR3 DNA sequence: TGTGCCAGCAGTTTATTGGGGGGAGGGTCCAATGAGCAGTTCTTC. Residues: CASSLLGGGSNEQFF. V is TRBV27 and J is TRBJ2-1, with TRBD2 identical over 7 bases. The CDR3 is 15 residues long. V lost 1 base to trimming and J lost 6 bases; unmatched junction nucleotides: 6. The germline CDR1 and CDR2 sequences are MNHEY and SMNVEV (reference sequence).

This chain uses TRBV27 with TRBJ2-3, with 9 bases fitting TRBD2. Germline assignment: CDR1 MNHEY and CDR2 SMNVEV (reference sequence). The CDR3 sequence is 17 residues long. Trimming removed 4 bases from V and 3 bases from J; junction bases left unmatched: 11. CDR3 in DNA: TGTGCCAGCAGTTATTACTTTAGCGGGGGAGGGACAGATACGCAGTATTTT. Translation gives CASSYYFSGGGTDTQYF.

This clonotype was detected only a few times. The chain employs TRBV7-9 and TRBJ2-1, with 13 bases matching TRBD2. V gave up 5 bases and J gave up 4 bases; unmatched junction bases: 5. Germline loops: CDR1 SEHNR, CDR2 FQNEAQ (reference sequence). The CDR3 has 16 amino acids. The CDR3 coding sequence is TGTGCCAGCAGCCTAATGACTAGCGGGGGGTACAATGAGCAGTTCTTC. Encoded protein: CASSLMTSGGYNEQFF.

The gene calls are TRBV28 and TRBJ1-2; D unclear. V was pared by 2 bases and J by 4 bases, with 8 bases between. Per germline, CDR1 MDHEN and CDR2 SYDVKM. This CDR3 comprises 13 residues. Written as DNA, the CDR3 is TGTGCCAGCAGTTTACAGGCTCTCTATGGCTACACCTTC. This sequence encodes CASSLQALYGYTF.

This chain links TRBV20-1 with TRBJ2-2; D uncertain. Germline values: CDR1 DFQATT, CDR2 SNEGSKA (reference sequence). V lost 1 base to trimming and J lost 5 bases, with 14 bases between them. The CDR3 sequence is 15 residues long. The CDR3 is CSARVRNTATGELFF. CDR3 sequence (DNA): TGCAGTGCTAGAGTAAGGAACACCGCTACCGGGGAGCTGTTTTTT.

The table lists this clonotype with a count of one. The DNA for the CDR3 is TGTGCCAGCAGTGAAAACCACGGCAGTATCGATGAGCAGTTCTTC. This encodes CASSENHGSIDEQFF. The chain couples TRBV6-1 to TRBJ2-1, with unresolved D. The CDR3 contains 15 residues. Trimming took off 2 bases at V and 8 bases at J, with 16 bases between the two ends. The V gene's germline CDR1 is MNHNS and CDR2 SASEGT.

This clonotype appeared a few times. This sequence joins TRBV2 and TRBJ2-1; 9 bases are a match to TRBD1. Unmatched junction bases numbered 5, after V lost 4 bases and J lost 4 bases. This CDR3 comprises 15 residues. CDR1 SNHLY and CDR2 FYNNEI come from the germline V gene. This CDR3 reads CASSVDRGTYNEQFF. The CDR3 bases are TGTGCCAGCAGTGTTGACAGGGGGACTTACAATGAGCAGTTCTTC.